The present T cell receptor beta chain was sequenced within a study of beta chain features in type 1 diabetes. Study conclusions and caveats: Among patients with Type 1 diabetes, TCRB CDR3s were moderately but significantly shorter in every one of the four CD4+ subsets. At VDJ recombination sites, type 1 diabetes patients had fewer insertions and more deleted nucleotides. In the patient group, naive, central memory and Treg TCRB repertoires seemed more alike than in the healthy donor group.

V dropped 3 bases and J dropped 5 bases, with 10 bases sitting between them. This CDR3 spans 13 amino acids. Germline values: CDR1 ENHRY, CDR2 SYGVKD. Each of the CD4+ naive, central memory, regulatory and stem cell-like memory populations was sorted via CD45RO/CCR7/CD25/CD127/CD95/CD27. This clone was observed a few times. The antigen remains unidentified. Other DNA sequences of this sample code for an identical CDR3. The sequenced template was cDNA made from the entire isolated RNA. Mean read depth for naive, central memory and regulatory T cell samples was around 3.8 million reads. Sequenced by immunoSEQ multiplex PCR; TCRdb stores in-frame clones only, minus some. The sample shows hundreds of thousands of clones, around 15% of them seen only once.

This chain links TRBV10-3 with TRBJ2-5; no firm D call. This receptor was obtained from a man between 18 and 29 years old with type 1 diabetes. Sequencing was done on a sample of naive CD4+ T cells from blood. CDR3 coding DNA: TGTGCCATCAGTGAATGGGCTGAGGAGACCCAGTACTTC. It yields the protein CAISEWAEETQYF.